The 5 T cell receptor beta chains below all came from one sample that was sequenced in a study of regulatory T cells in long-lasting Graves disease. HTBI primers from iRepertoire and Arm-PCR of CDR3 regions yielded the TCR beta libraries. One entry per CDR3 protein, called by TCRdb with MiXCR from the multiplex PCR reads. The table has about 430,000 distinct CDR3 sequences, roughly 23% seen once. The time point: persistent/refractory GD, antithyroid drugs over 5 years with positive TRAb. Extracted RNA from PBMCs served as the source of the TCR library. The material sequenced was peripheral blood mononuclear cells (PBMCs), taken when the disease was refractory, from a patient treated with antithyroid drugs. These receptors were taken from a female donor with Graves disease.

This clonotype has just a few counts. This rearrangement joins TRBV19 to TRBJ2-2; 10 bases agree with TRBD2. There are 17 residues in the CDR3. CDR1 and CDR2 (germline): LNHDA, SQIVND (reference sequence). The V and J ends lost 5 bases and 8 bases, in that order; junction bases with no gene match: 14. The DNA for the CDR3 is TGTGCCAGTAGTCGCTCTCATATAGCGGGAGGTACAGGGGAGCTGTTTTTT. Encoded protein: CASSRSHIAGGTGELFF.

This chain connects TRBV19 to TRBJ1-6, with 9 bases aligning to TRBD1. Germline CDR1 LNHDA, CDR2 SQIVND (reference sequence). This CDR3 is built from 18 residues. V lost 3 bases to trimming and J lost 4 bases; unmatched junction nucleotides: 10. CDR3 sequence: CASSIQGTGYGYNSPLHF. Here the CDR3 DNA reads TGTGCCAGTAGTATTCAGGGGACAGGGTACGGATATAATTCACCCCTCCACTTT.

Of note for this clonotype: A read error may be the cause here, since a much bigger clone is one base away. As DNA, the CDR3 is TGTGCCAGCAGTCTAAGACCAGCGGCTATCTACGAGCAGTACTTC. It specifies CASSLRPAAIYEQYF. The chain employs TRBV28 and TRBJ2-5, with D possibly matching TRBD2 (5 bases). The J call is uncertain, as TRBJ2-7 better fits the DNA end. The germline CDR1 and CDR2 sequences are MDHEN and SYDVKM. There are 15 residues in the CDR3.

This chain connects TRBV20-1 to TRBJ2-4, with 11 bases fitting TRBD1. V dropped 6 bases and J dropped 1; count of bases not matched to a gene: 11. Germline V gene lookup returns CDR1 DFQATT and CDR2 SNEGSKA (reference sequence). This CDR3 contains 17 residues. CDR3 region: CSATGTGGLGAKNIQYF. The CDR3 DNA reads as TGCAGTGCAACCGGGACAGGGGGTTTAGGGGCCAAAAACATTCAGTACTTC.

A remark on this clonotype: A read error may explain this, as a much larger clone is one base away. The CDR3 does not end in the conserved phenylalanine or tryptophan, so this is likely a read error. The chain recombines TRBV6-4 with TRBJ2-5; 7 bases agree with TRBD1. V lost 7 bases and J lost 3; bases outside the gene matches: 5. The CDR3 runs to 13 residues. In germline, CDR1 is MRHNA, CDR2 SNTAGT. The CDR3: CASIRGSEETQYL. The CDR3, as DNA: TGTGCCAGCATCAGGGGGTCCGAAGAGACCCAGTACCTC.